This entry lists 32 T cell receptor beta chains sequenced from one sample in a study of early T cells in non-severe SARS-CoV-2 infection. TCRdb passed the 5' RACE reads through MiXCR, listing each CDR3 protein once. The sample lists tens of thousands of distinct CDR3 sequences; 5% to 6.5% were seen once. Sequenced sample: whole blood. These receptors were collected from an adult who was a healthcare worker with PCR-confirmed SARS-CoV-2 infection or an uninfected control (not recorded which).

The chain links TRBV29-1 to TRBJ2-3; TRBD1 matches 8 bases. Germline values: CDR1 SQVTM, CDR2 ANQGSEA. V shed 7 bases and J 2 bases; nucleotides not matched to a gene: 11. The CDR3 covers 15 residues. The CDR3 nucleotides are TGCAGCGCAGTCATCCGGGACAGGCACACAGATACGCAGTATTTT. This gives the protein CSAVIRDRHTDTQYF.

In its sample, this clonotype was seen a few times. V and J are TRBV5-1 and TRBJ2-7, with TRBD1 matching 7 bases. The CDR3 has 16 residues. Germline V gene sequence: CDR1 SGHRS, CDR2 YFSETQ. V was pared by 5 bases and J by 8 bases, with 19 bases of the junction left unmatched. CDR3 loop: CASRYNAGTDSTKQYF. In nucleotides, the CDR3 is TGCGCCAGCAGATATAATGCCGGGACAGATTCTACGAAGCAGTACTTC.

Only a few counts were recorded for this clonotype. The rearrangement joins TRBV29-1 to TRBJ1-1; D not resolved. Germline V gives CDR1 SQVTM, CDR2 ANQGSEA. The CDR3 is 11 amino acids. V was cut by 7 bases and J by 7 bases, with 13 bases left in between. The CDR3 region is CSDIRADEAFF. The CDR3 bases are TGCAGCGATATACGGGCAGATGAAGCTTTCTTT.

The rearrangement uses TRBV2 and TRBJ1-1; 8 bases fit TRBD1. Germline V gives CDR1 SNHLY, CDR2 FYNNEI. V was pared by 4 bases and J by 8 bases, with 6 bases of the junction left unmatched. The CDR3 length is 13 residues. CDR3 nucleotide sequence: TGTGCCAGCAGTGCCTTCAGGGGGCTGGAAGCTTTCTTT. This translates into CASSAFRGLEAFF. The full variable domain, with the rest looked up from reference TRBV2 and TRBJ1-1, is EPEVTQTPSHQVTQMGQEVILRCVPISNHLYFYWYRQILGQKVEFLVSFYNNEISEKSEIFDDQFSVERPDGSNFTLKIRSTKLEDSAMYFCASSAFRGLEAFFGQGTRLTVV.

This clonotype was counted ten times or more. This chain uses TRBV4-2 with TRBJ2-3; TRBD2 matches 7 bases. Trimming at V came to 0 bases and at J to 0 bases, leaving 12 bases not matched to a gene. This CDR3 spans 19 amino acids. Germline CDR1 reads LGHNA; CDR2 reads YNFKEQ. In DNA, the CDR3 is TGTGCCAGCAGCCAAGATGGAGGGCTAGCGGACTCTAGCACAGATACGCAGTATTTT. It encodes CASSQDGGLADSSTDTQYF.

This chain connects TRBV27 to TRBJ1-5; D gene unclear. This CDR3 spans 14 amino acids. Germline values: CDR1 MNHEY, CDR2 SMNVEV (reference sequence). Trimming left V 5 bases short and J 2 bases short, with 10 bases between. DNA for the CDR3: TGTGCCAGCAGTCTAAGGTCCCGCAATCAGCCCCAGCATTTT. It codes for CASSLRSRNQPQHF.

Many counts were recorded for this clonotype. The gene calls are TRBV6-6 and TRBJ1-4, with D possibly TRBD1 on 5 matching bases. The CDR3 covers 14 residues. V was shortened by 2 bases and J by 5 bases, with 9 bases between the two germline ends. CDR1 is MNHNY, CDR2 SVGAGI, per germline (reference sequence). In DNA, the CDR3 is TGTGCCAGCAGTTACGACAGAGAAAATGAAAAACTGTTTTTT. Residues: CASSYDRENEKLFF.

This clonotype was detected many times. This chain joins TRBV29-1 and TRBJ2-1; D is unclear. Trimming left V 7 bases short and J 7 bases short, with 17 bases between. The V gene's germline CDR1 is SQVTM and CDR2 ANQGSEA. This CDR3 region has 13 residues. The CDR3 protein is CSARTAGDNEQFF. In DNA form, the CDR3 reads TGCAGCGCCCGAACGGCAGGAGATAATGAGCAGTTCTTC.

This clonotype was recorded a few times. The chain couples TRBV6-5 to TRBJ2-7, with 11 bases fitting TRBD1. Germline CDR1 and CDR2: MNHEY and SVGAGI. The J segment lost 6 bases and the V segment lost 2 bases, leaving 18 bases of the junction unmatched. The CDR3 is made up of 19 amino acids. CDR3 in DNA: TGTGCCAGCAGTTACACCTCCGGACAGGGGGCGCGGCCCTTGGGCGAGCAGTACTTC. It specifies CASSYTSGQGARPLGEQYF.

This clonotype was found many times. This chain uses TRBV6-2 or TRBV6-3 with TRBJ2-2; no reliable D call. Germline CDR1 reads MNHEY; CDR2 reads SVGEGT. The CDR3 contains 10 residues. Trimming took off 6 bases at V and 7 bases at J, with 3 bases between the two ends. CDR3 DNA: TGTGCCAGCAGGGACGGGGAGCTGTTTTTT. It encodes CASRDGELFF.

This chain joins TRBV12-3 or TRBV12-4 and TRBJ2-2; possibly TRBD1 or TRBD2 for D (6 bases each). The V and J ends lost 5 bases and 7 bases respectively, with 14 bases between them. This CDR3 spans 14 amino acids. CDR3 in amino acids: CASSAGHPIGELFF. The CDR3 DNA reads as TGTGCCAGCAGTGCGGGACACCCGATCGGGGAGCTGTTTTTT.

This clonotype was seen at least ten times. V gene TRBV6-6 combines with J gene TRBJ1-1; 9 nucleotides align to TRBD1. CDR3 length equals 11 residues. Unmatched junction bases numbered 1, after V lost 6 bases and J lost 8 bases. In germline, CDR1 is MNHNY, CDR2 SVGAGI (reference sequence). CDR3 protein: CASRGTGEAFF. The CDR3 DNA is TGTGCCAGCAGGGGGACAGGGGAAGCTTTCTTT.

This clonotype showed up just a few times. J is TRBJ2-2 and V is TRBV9; TRBD2 matches at 14 bases. V shed 3 bases and J 5 bases; nucleotides not matched to a gene: 9. The germline gives CDR1 SGDLS, CDR2 YYNGEE. CDR3 length equals 18 residues. CDR3 amino acids: CASSAGPGLAGVTGELFF. In DNA, the CDR3 is TGTGCCAGCAGCGCCGGACCGGGACTAGCGGGAGTTACCGGGGAGCTGTTTTTT. The full variable domain, its missing parts supplied by reference TRBV9 and TRBJ2-2, is DSGVTQTPKHLITATGQRVTLRCSPRSGDLSVYWYQQSLDQGLQFLIQYYNGEERAKGNILERFSAQQFPDLHSELNLSSLELGDSALYFCASSAGPGLAGVTGELFFGEGSRLTVL.

The V and J genes are TRBV20-1 and TRBJ2-1, with 10 bases lining up with TRBD2. The V and J ends lost 6 bases and 1 base, in that order; junction bases with no gene match: 6. Germline lookup yields CDR1 DFQATT and CDR2 SNEGSKA (reference sequence). The CDR3 spans 15 residues. CDR3 amino acids: CSAAGTSASYNEQFF. The CDR3 DNA reads TGCAGTGCGGCGGGGACTAGCGCATCCTACAATGAGCAGTTCTTC.

V usage is TRBV20-1 and J usage is TRBJ2-7, with a weak D call TRBD1 (5 bases). Germline-derived CDR1 and CDR2 are DFQATT and SNEGSKA (reference sequence). V lost 3 bases and J lost 5, with 14 bases in between. This CDR3 contains 13 residues. CDR3 loop: CSASWSGYNEQYF. Written as DNA, the CDR3 is TGCAGTGCTAGTTGGTCAGGGTACAACGAGCAGTACTTC.

In this sample, this clonotype turned up many times. This rearrangement joins TRBV10-3 to TRBJ1-1; no definite D call. This CDR3 is built from 13 residues. Per germline, CDR1 ENHRY and CDR2 SYGVKD. The V end was cut by 7 bases, the J end by 1 base, with 10 bases between. DNA of the CDR3: TGTGCCATCACCTCCGGCAGGAACACTGAAGCTTTCTTT. This sequence encodes CAITSGRNTEAFF.

Note on this clonotype: Being one base from a much bigger clone, this may be a read error. The rearrangement links TRBV4-2 to TRBJ1-1, with D uncertain. The CDR3 is 15 amino acids. The germline gives CDR1 LGHNA, CDR2 YNFKEQ. DNA of the CDR3: TGTGCCAGCAACCAAGGAAGTACGGGGAACACTGAAGCTTTCTTT. Translation gives CASNQGSTGNTEAFF.

The chain has TRBV12-3 or TRBV12-4 and TRBJ2-2, with 9 bases that match TRBD1. The CDR3 has 16 amino acids. With V trimmed by 7 bases and J by 5 bases, 11 bases remained unmatched. The CDR3 coding sequence is TGTGCCAGCACTGAGACCGGGACAGGGAGGACCGGGGAGCTGTTTTTT. Protein sequence: CASTETGTGRTGELFF.

This clonotype came up many times. This chain joins TRBV20-1 and TRBJ2-1; 10 bases are shared with TRBD2. Germline CDR1 reads DFQATT; CDR2 reads SNEGSKA (reference sequence). The CDR3 covers 14 residues. Germline trimming cut 6 bases from V and 9 bases from J; bases unmatched to any gene: 11. The CDR3 sequence: CSAMTKRGGFEQFF. The CDR3 nucleotides are TGCAGTGCAATGACTAAGCGGGGGGGCTTTGAGCAGTTCTTC.

The chain carries TRBV5-1 and TRBJ2-1, with 8 bases lining up with TRBD2. The CDR3 is made up of 14 amino acids. V was pared by 6 bases and J by 9 bases, with 11 bases of the junction left unmatched. CDR1 SGHRS and CDR2 YFSETQ come from the germline V gene. The CDR3 region has the DNA TGCGCCAGCAACAGACAAGCGGGAGACTCTGAGCAGTTCTTC. Translating it yields CASNRQAGDSEQFF.

This clonotype was recorded many times. The genes are TRBV27 and TRBJ2-5; 8 bases fit TRBD2. The CDR3 totals 16 residues. V was clipped by 5 bases and J by 5 bases; unmatched bases: 13. CDR1 is MNHEY and CDR2 is SMNVEV in the germline V gene (reference sequence). As DNA, the CDR3 is TGTGCCAGCAGTCCTGCTCGAGCGGGAGTCCGTGAGACCCAGTACTTC. Translation gives CASSPARAGVRETQYF.

A few counts support this clonotype. The V gene is TRBV29-1, the J gene TRBJ2-3; 9 bases line up with TRBD2. V gave up 3 bases and J gave up 4 bases; unmatched junction bases: 2. From germline, CDR1 is SQVTM and CDR2 ANQGSEA. The CDR3 has 13 residues. This CDR3 is CSVDSGSSDTQYF. CDR3 nucleotides: TGCAGCGTTGATAGCGGGAGTTCAGATACGCAGTATTTT.

This clonotype was seen a handful of times. The chain is built from TRBV5-5 and TRBJ2-3; 7 nucleotides match TRBD2. There are 15 residues in the CDR3. Losses at the gene ends were 3 bases for V and 2 bases for J; bases not matched to a gene: 6. Germline V lookup: CDR1 SGHKS, CDR2 YYEKEE (reference sequence). CDR3 DNA sequence: TGTGCCAGCAGCTATCTAGCGGACTACACAGATACGCAGTATTTT. Translation: CASSYLADYTDTQYF.

This clonotype occurred many times. The V gene is TRBV20-1, the J gene TRBJ1-5; 8 bases line up with TRBD1. Germline V lookup: CDR1 DFQATT, CDR2 SNEGSKA (reference sequence). J gave up 3 bases and V 2 bases, and 9 bases lay outside the gene matches. This CDR3 contains 16 residues. CDR3 sequence (DNA): TGCAGTGCTAGAATGGGGCAGGGGGCTCCCAATCAGCCCCAGCATTTT. Translating it yields CSARMGQGAPNQPQHF.

The chain recombines TRBV2 with TRBJ1-5; the D gene is possibly TRBD1 (6 bases). Germline V gene data show CDR1 as SNHLY and CDR2 as FYNNEI. The CDR3 loop spans 15 amino acids. Trimming removed 8 bases from V and 1 base from J, with 15 bases in between. The CDR3 DNA follows: TGTGCCAGCGGGATCGGACAGCGCAGCAATCAGCCCCAGCATTTT. Its protein product is CASGIGQRSNQPQHF. Based on the CDR3 plus reference TRBV2 and TRBJ1-5, the full variable domain is EPEVTQTPSHQVTQMGQEVILRCVPISNHLYFYWYRQILGQKVEFLVSFYNNEISEKSEIFDDQFSVERPDGSNFTLKIRSTKLEDSAMYFCASGIGQRSNQPQHFGDGTRLSIL.

This clonotype came up a few times. V and J are TRBV4-1 and TRBJ2-7; TRBD1 aligns across 8 bases. The length of the CDR3 is 15 residues. CDR1 and CDR2 (germline): MGHRA, YSYEKL. The trim removed 4 bases at V and 3 bases at J, leaving 8 bases unmatched. The CDR3 sequence: CASSLETGEDYEQYF. CDR3 bases: TGCGCCAGCAGCCTAGAGACAGGGGAGGACTACGAGCAGTACTTC.

This clonotype was counted only a few times. The V and J genes are TRBV25-1 and TRBJ2-7, with 7 bases fitting TRBD1. Trimming at V came to 2 bases and at J to 3 bases, leaving 1 base not matched to a gene. Germline lookup yields CDR1 MGHDK and CDR2 SYGVNS. The CDR3 extends over 13 amino acids. In DNA form, the CDR3 reads TGTGCCAGCAGTGAACGGGACAGCTACGAGCAGTACTTC. It codes for CASSERDSYEQYF.

The chain has TRBV7-9 and TRBJ1-2, with a tentative D call TRBD1 (6 bases). CDR1 SEHNR and CDR2 FQNEAQ come from the germline V gene (reference sequence). CDR3 length equals 13 residues. Between the trimmed V and J ends, which lost 5 bases and 4 bases, there was a span of 11 bases. CDR3 in DNA: TGTGCCAGCAGCACGGACAGCTTCTATGGCTACACCTTC. The encoded protein is CASSTDSFYGYTF.

This clonotype was recorded at least ten times. The chain recombines TRBV28 with TRBJ2-7; D might be TRBD1 (6 bases). The CDR3 runs 15 residues. Germline V gene data show CDR1 as MDHEN and CDR2 as SYDVKM. V shed 5 bases and J shed 6 bases, with 20 bases lying between them. CDR3 nucleotide sequence: TGTGCCAGCAGTCCTTGGGGCAGGGGAAGCGGCGAGCAGTACTTC. It is translated as CASSPWGRGSGEQYF. The complete variable domain, with remaining parts taken from reference TRBV28 and TRBJ2-7, reads DVKVTQSSRYLVKRTGEKVFLECVQDMDHENMFWYRQDPGLGLRLIYFSYDVKMKEKGDIPEGYSVSREKKERFSLILESASTNQTSMYLCASSPWGRGSGEQYFGPGTRLTVT.

This clonotype occurred a few times. The chain employs TRBV27 and TRBJ1-6; 8 nucleotides align to TRBD1. Germline CDR1 reads MNHEY; CDR2 reads SMNVEV (reference sequence). The CDR3 extends over 14 amino acids. Trimming at V came to 8 bases and at J to 8 bases, leaving 8 bases not matched to a gene. DNA for the CDR3: TGTGCCAGCTGCCAGGACAGGGCTGATTCACCCCTCCACTTT. This encodes CASCQDRADSPLHF.

The sample holds many counts of this clonotype. The rearrangement joins TRBV10-2 to TRBJ1-1; D not certain. Trimming left V 8 bases short and J 5 bases short, with 12 bases between. The CDR3 length is 12 residues. Per the germline V gene, CDR1 is WSHSY and CDR2 is SAAADI. As DNA, the CDR3 is TGCGCCAGCTCACAATATCCGACTGAAGCTTTCTTT. This encodes CASSQYPTEAFF.

This clonotype is labeled as medium-sized. The V gene is TRBV29-1, the J gene TRBJ2-1; D is ambiguous. This CDR3 is 11 amino acids long. With 4 bases removed from V and 7 bases from J, the gap between germline ends came to 8 bases. Germline CDR1 is SQVTM and CDR2 is ANQGSEA. The CDR3 nucleotides read TGCAGCGTTGCATGGGAAAATGAGCAGTTCTTC. It specifies CSVAWENEQFF.